This is a list of T cell receptor beta chains from one sample in a study of beta chain features in type 1 diabetes. Here immunoSEQ multiplex PCR was the method, and the copy in TCRdb shows in-frame clones only, minus some. Counted here are approximately 600,000 clones, approximately 13% occurring once; the ten biggest clones make up about 0.11%. The sequenced material came from naive CD4+ T cells from blood. The receptors derive from a young man with type 1 diabetes. Both conserved end residues are part of each CDR3. A D gene is named only where the DNA matches it firmly. Clone size appears in some rows only: once, few, many, or a class for an expanded clone.

clone_size | j_call | d_call | v_call | cdr3_nt | cdr3_aa
few | TRBJ1-1 | TRBD1 | TRBV19 | TGTGCCAGTCCGGGACAGGGGAACGCTGAAGCTTTCTTT | CASPGQGNAEAFF
NA | TRBJ2-5 | NA | TRBV5-1 | TGCGCCACCAGCAGTAACAATCAAGAGACCCAGTACTTC | CATSSNNQETQYF
NA | TRBJ2-3 | NA | TRBV11-2 | TGTGCCAGCAGCTCCCCCGGGGCTGGGTCAGATACGCAGTATTTT | CASSSPGAGSDTQYF
NA | TRBJ2-5 | NA | TRBV5-1 | TGCGCCAGCAGCCCCCAGGGAGCTAAACAAGAGACCCAGTACTTC | CASSPQGAKQETQYF
few | TRBJ1-4 | TRBD1 | TRBV28 | TGTGCCAGCAGTTCACAGGGGTGGAATGAAAAACTGTTTTTT | CASSSQGWNEKLFF
few | TRBJ1-1 | NA | TRBV29-1 | TGCAGCGTTCTGGGCCCTTACACTGAAGCTTTCTTT | CSVLGPYTEAFF
few | TRBJ2-4 | NA | TRBV6-6 | TGTGCCAGCAGTTACCAGGACAAAAGGGGAAACATTCAGTACTTC | CASSYQDKRGNIQYF
NA | TRBJ2-1 | TRBD1 | TRBV7-3 | TGTGCCAGCAGCTTAGGGGACAGGATCTACAATGAGCAGTTCTTC | CASSLGDRIYNEQFF
few | TRBJ1-6 | NA | TRBV5-1 | TGCGCCAGCAGCTTGGAGGCAGGCGCTGGACTTGTGAATTCACCCCTCCACTTT | CASSLEAGAGLVNSPLHF
NA | TRBJ2-1 | TRBD2 | TRBV9 | TGTGCCAGCAGCGTAGCCCCACTAGCGGACCGCAATGAGCAGTTCTTC | CASSVAPLADRNEQFF
NA | TRBJ1-3 | TRBD1 | TRBV7-2 | TGTGCCAGCAGCTTGACAGGGATCGGAAACACCATATATTTT | CASSLTGIGNTIYF
NA | TRBJ2-5 | TRBD1 | TRBV29-1 | TGCAGCGGCCGGGACAGGGGTGTAGGAGAGACCCAGTACTTC | CSGRDRGVGETQYF
few | TRBJ1-4 | NA | TRBV4-3 | TGCGCCAGCAGCCTCAACCCAGGACAGGAAAAACTGTTTTTT | CASSLNPGQEKLFF
few | TRBJ2-1 | NA | TRBV27 | TGTGCCAGTCACTATGACAATGAGCAGTTCTTC | CASHYDNEQFF
NA | TRBJ2-5 | TRBD2 | TRBV15 | TGTGCCACCAGCAGAGGACTAGCGGGGGAAGAGACCCAGTACTTC | CATSRGLAGEETQYF
few | TRBJ1-6 | TRBD1 | TRBV2 | TGTGCCAGCACCAAGACCCGGGACAGACATAATTCACCCCTCCACTTT | CASTKTRDRHNSPLHF
NA | TRBJ2-2 | NA | TRBV29-1 | TGCAGCGTTGAACCAGTATCCAGGCCGGGGGAGCTGTTTTTT | CSVEPVSRPGELFF
few | TRBJ2-2 | TRBD2 | TRBV7-2 | TGTGCCAGCAGCTCACTAGCGGGCCTCACCGGGGAGCTGTTTTTT | CASSSLAGLTGELFF
few | TRBJ2-3 | NA | TRBV6-5 | TGTGCCAGCAGTTTCGCGGGGTCCACAGATACGCAGTATTTT | CASSFAGSTDTQYF
NA | TRBJ1-5 | NA | TRBV6-6 | TGTGCCAGCACCCTACTTGGGGGGGACAGCAATCAGCCCCAGCATTTT | CASTLLGGDSNQPQHF
few | TRBJ1-2 | NA | TRBV19 | TGTGCCAGTACCCGAGAAGGGCCAAAGGGCTATGGCTACACCTTC | CASTREGPKGYGYTF
NA | TRBJ2-5 | NA | TRBV6-5 | TGTGCCAGCAGTGGCCTAGCGAGGGAGACCCAGTACTTC | CASSGLARETQYF
few | TRBJ2-7 | TRBD1 | TRBV29-1 | TGCAGCGTCGGGACAGGGGGATCGTACGAGCAGTACTTC | CSVGTGGSYEQYF
few | TRBJ2-2 | NA | TRBV19 | TGTGCCAGTAGTATACACAGGTTGACCGGGGAGCTGTTTTTT | CASSIHRLTGELFF
NA | TRBJ1-6 | NA | TRBV9 | TGTGCCAGCAGCGTAGGACAGGCTAATTCACCCCTCCACTTT | CASSVGQANSPLHF
NA | TRBJ2-1 | NA | TRBV5-4 | TGTGCCAGCAGCTCCGACAATGAGCAGTTCTTC | CASSSDNEQFF
few | TRBJ2-5 | NA | TRBV29-1 | TGCAGCGTTCGACGGAACCAAGAGACCCAGTACTTC | CSVRRNQETQYF
few | TRBJ1-2 | TRBD1 | TRBV13 | TGTGCCAGCAGCTCGGGGCCTACAGGGGCCGGCTACACCTTC | CASSSGPTGAGYTF
NA | TRBJ1-6 | TRBD1 | TRBV11-2 | TGTGCCAGCAGCTCGGGACAGGGGAATTCACCCCTCCACTTT | CASSSGQGNSPLHF
NA | TRBJ1-2 | NA | TRBV19 | TGTGCCAGTAGTCCCCAAGGACCGACGAACTATGGCTACACCTTC | CASSPQGPTNYGYTF
few | TRBJ1-4 | NA | TRBV30 | TGTGCCCGCCGAGGGCAGGGGCTCACTAATGAAAAACTGTTTTTT | CARRGQGLTNEKLFF
NA | TRBJ2-3 | NA | TRBV6-5 | TGTGCCAGCAGTTTCGAGGGGACAGATACGCAGTATTTT | CASSFEGTDTQYF
few | TRBJ1-6 | NA | TRBV30 | TGTGCCTGGAGCCGAGGGGCCATCATGAATTCACCCCTCCACTTT | CAWSRGAIMNSPLHF
few | TRBJ2-1 | TRBD2 | TRBV6-5 | TGTGCCAGCAGTTACGGCGCGGGGGATTACAATGAGCAGTTCTTC | CASSYGAGDYNEQFF
NA | TRBJ1-2 | TRBD1 | TRBV18 | TGTGCCAGCTCACCCAGGGGGCCGGGTGGGAACTATGGCTACACCTTC | CASSPRGPGGNYGYTF
few | TRBJ2-1 | NA | TRBV11-2 | TGTGCCAGCAGGGTCCAGGGCAGACAAAGCTCCTACAATGAGCAGTTCTTC | CASRVQGRQSSYNEQFF
few | TRBJ1-6 | NA | TRBV4-3 | TGCGCCAGCAGCCAAGAATTCAGTTTTGAGGGATCACCCCTCCACTTT | CASSQEFSFEGSPLHF
NA | TRBJ1-2 | TRBD1 | TRBV7-2 | TGTGCCAGCAGCTTAGGACAGGGGGTTCCAGGCTACACCTTC | CASSLGQGVPGYTF
NA | TRBJ2-1 | NA | TRBV14 | TGTGCCAGCAGCCAAGAAAGGGGGGACTACAATGAGCAGTTCTTC | CASSQERGDYNEQFF
few | TRBJ2-1 | TRBD1 | TRBV9 | TGTGCCAGCAGCCCCGGACAGGGACCCTACAATGAGCAGTTCTTC | CASSPGQGPYNEQFF
NA | TRBJ2-7 | NA | TRBV18 | TGTGCCAGCTCAAAGGGAGAGCGCTTTTACGAGCAGTACTTC | CASSKGERFYEQYF
few | TRBJ2-7 | TRBD1 | TRBV2 | TGTGCCAGCAGCGTGGACAGGGGGAGCTCCTACGAGCAGTACTTC | CASSVDRGSSYEQYF
few | TRBJ1-1 | NA | TRBV7-2 | TGTGCCAGCAGTTCAACTACGACAGGATTTGGTGAAGCTTTCTTT | CASSSTTTGFGEAFF
few | TRBJ2-2 | TRBD1 | TRBV5-1 | TGCGCCAGCAGCTTGACATGGGACAGGGCCGGGGAGCTGTTTTTT | CASSLTWDRAGELFF
few | TRBJ2-2 | NA | TRBV27 | TGTGCCAGCAGTGCCCAGCAGTACGGGGAGCTGTTTTTT | CASSAQQYGELFF
NA | TRBJ2-7 | NA | TRBV20-1 | TGCAGTGCTACCCCGCTTTACGAGCAGTACTTC | CSATPLYEQYF
NA | TRBJ1-1 | NA | TRBV5-1 | TGCGCCAGCAGCCCGCCGGAGGGGGGCACTGAAGCTTTCTTT | CASSPPEGGTEAFF
few | TRBJ2-5 | NA | TRBV7-2 | TGTGCCAGCAGTTCCAACGGGGTGTACCAAGAGACCCAGTACTTC | CASSSNGVYQETQYF